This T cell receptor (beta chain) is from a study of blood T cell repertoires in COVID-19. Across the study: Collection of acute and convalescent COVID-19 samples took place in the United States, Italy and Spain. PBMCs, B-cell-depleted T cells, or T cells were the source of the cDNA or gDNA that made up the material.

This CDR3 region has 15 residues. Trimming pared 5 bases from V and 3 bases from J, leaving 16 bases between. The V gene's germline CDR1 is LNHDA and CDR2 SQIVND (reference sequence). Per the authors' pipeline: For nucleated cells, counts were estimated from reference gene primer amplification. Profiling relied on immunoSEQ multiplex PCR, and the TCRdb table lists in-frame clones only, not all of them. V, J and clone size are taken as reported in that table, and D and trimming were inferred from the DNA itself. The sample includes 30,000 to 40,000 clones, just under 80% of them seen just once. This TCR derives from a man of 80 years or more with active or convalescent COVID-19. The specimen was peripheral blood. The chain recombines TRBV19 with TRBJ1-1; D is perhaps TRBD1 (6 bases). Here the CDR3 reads CASSLRGSVDTEAFF. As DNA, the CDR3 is TGTGCCAGTAGTCTGAGGGGGTCTGTAGACACTGAAGCTTTCTTT.